This T cell receptor beta chain is from a study of T cell responses to AZD1222 COVID-19 vaccine (TCRdb year 2021). Turning to the overall study: AZD1222 recipients with second doses at about 4 weeks or about 12 weeks were pooled, because spike-specific TCR depth and breadth did not differ between schedules. A total of over 230 trial participants underwent TCR sequencing, of whom about 200 received two doses of AZD1222 and some 26 received two doses of the MenACWY control vaccine. Trial participants were enrolled into age subgroups of 18-55, 56-69 and 70-plus years, which contained 148, 28 and 57 TCR-sequenced participants, respectively. General conclusions and limits of the study: Because no samples from the day 14 peak response were available, repertoires could be characterized only after the peak T cell response. Conclusions about previously exposed vaccinees are limited, since just six or seven AZD1222 recipients were seropositive for SARS-CoV-2 at baseline. Reportedly, close to half of the unique spike-specific TCRs recognized epitopes lying outside the regions that are mutated in the B.1.351 and B.1.1.7 variants. The whole spike protein was spanned by vaccine-associated CD4 TCRs, and dominant responses were seen in regions 160-218 and 743-854. The 56-69-year group was small, and its depth increase did not reach significance, likely because of low power. A significant rise in spike-specific TCR breadth and depth was observed after two AZD1222 doses relative to day 0 and relative to MenACWY recipients. Most participants were white British and females outnumbered males, and the authors suggested that clonal diversity may have been underestimated.

The CDR3 regions of human TCRbeta chains were subjected to immunosequencing. Regarding the original processing steps: Repertoire TCRs were checked for matches against a reference library of SARS-CoV-2-specific TCRs that had been generated using the MIRA antigen-specificity platform. Breadth meant the fraction of unique TCRs that were SARS-CoV-2-associated, whereas depth meant the fraction of total T cells that were SARS-CoV-2-associated. Using the MIRA data, each spike-specific TCR was mapped to the spike region that the TCR reacts to and placed in a CD4 or CD8 class. Log10-transformed breadth and depth values were compared by one-way ANOVA with Sidak's multiple comparisons tests. TCRdb mirrors the immuneACCESS table, restricted to in-frame sequences. Some clones are absent from its copies; in checked studies, under half trace to an unresolved V gene, and the reason for the others is unknown. The DNA gave D and trimming, while V, J and clone size come from that table. The sample data list 180,000 or so clones, and approximately 93% of these were observed just once. The ten most abundant clones make up about 3.9% of the sample.

The meaning of the sample's time point label: baseline before first vaccination. Vaccinee samples came from UK trials COV001 and COV002, including a single-blind randomized controlled phase 2/3 trial of AZD1222 (ChAdOx1 nCoV-19) in healthy adults. For TCRbeta chain sequencing, PBMC samples were collected from trial participants at day 0 and at day 28 after the second dose. Concerning this clone: The antigen this receptor binds is unknown. Base quality data are lacking; no much larger clone is found one base away.

Reading from cysteine to phenylalanine, the CDR3 counts 13 amino acids. Of the read, only the CDR3 DNA is kept; its 39 bases are in frame from base 1. CDR1 LGHNT and CDR2 FRNRAP were looked up in the germline V gene. V is shortened by 1 base, J by 3 bases, and the region joining them spans 6 bases. Sequenced here: peripheral blood, sampled on day 0 of AZD1222 vaccination. The source is an adult in good health. The chain is made from TRBV12-5 and TRBJ1-1; the D gene is unclear. The CDR3 in this case is CASGLEADTEAFF. The DNA reads as follows: TGTGCTAGTGGTTTGGAAGCGGACACTGAAGCTTTCTTT.